Shown below are 28 T cell receptor beta chains from a single sample sequenced in a study of cytomegalovirus exposure and HLA in healthy donors. Vbeta (60) and Jbeta (13) primers were used in the PCR. Here immunoSEQ multiplex PCR was the method, and the copy in TCRdb shows in-frame clones only, minus some. The sample totals fewer than 70,000 clones. Sequenced: PBMCs. The receptors stem from a woman between 18 and 30 years old in good health and CMV-seronegative.

This chain joins TRBV30 and TRBJ1-2; 8 positions match TRBD1. With 3 bases clipped from V and 6 bases from J, the junction kept 15 bases outside the gene matches. CDR3 size: 16 residues. Germline CDR1 is GTSNPN and CDR2 is SVGIG (reference sequence). Here the CDR3 reads CAWSGQGVIGVNGYTF. In nucleotides, the CDR3 is TGTGCCTGGAGCGGACAGGGAGTCATCGGGGTTAATGGCTACACCTTC.

The V and J genes are TRBV4-1 and TRBJ2-1; 13 nucleotides agree with TRBD2. The CDR3 consists of 15 residues. The J segment lost 7 bases and the V segment lost 1 base, leaving 1 base of the junction unmatched. Looked up from germline, CDR1 is MGHRA and CDR2 is YSYEKL. CDR3 protein: CASSQGLAGGNEQFF. CDR3 nucleotides: TGCGCCAGCAGCCAAGGACTAGCGGGGGGTAATGAGCAGTTCTTC.

The chain combines TRBV5-6 with TRBJ1-2; 7 nucleotides agree with TRBD1. The V and J ends lost 4 bases and 5 bases, in that order; junction bases with no gene match: 5. Germline assignment: CDR1 SGHDT and CDR2 YYEEEE. The CDR3 loop spans 13 amino acids. DNA for the CDR3: TGTGCCAGCAGCGGGACAGAGGTATATGGCTACACCTTC. This encodes CASSGTEVYGYTF.

The gene calls are TRBV13 and TRBJ2-3; unclear D gene. CDR3 length: 12 amino acids. The germline gives CDR1 PRHDT, CDR2 FYEKMQ (reference sequence). V was trimmed by 5 bases and J by 5 bases, leaving 8 bases between them. CDR3 DNA: TGTGCCAGCAGCCCCGAGGTAGATACGCAGTATTTT. It yields the protein CASSPEVDTQYF.

The rearrangement joins TRBV30 to TRBJ1-1; D ambiguous. Germline V lookup: CDR1 GTSNPN, CDR2 SVGIG (reference sequence). The CDR3 runs 13 residues. The ends were cut back, 2 bases at V and 5 bases at J, with 12 bases in the middle. CDR3 sequence (DNA): TGTGCCTGGAGTCCTTCTCCGCGTACTGAAGCTTTCTTT. It is translated as CAWSPSPRTEAFF. The full variable domain, with the rest looked up from reference TRBV30 and TRBJ1-1, is SQTIHQWPATLVQPVGSPLSLECTVEGTSNPNLYWYRQAAGRGLQLLFYSVGIGQISSEVPQNLSASRPQDRQFILSSKKLLLSDSGFYLCAWSPSPRTEAFFGQGTRLTVV.

The rearrangement links TRBV5-4 to TRBJ1-2; maybe TRBD1 (6 bases). In germline, CDR1 is SGHNT, CDR2 YYREEE (reference sequence). This CDR3 is built from 13 residues. V was pared by 0 bases and J by 8 bases, with 11 bases between. This CDR3 reads CASSLAGVYGYTF. CDR3 sequence (DNA): TGTGCCAGCAGCTTGGCAGGGGTTTACGGCTACACCTTC. The whole variable domain, filled in from reference TRBV5-4 and TRBJ1-2, reads ETGVTQSPTHLIKTRGQQVTLRCSSQSGHNTVSWYQQALGQGPQFIFQYYREEENGRGNFPPRFSGLQFPNYSSELNVNALELDDSALYLCASSLAGVYGYTFGSGTRLTVV.

The chain links TRBV2 to TRBJ2-7, with 7 nucleotides matching TRBD2. Looked up from germline, CDR1 is SNHLY and CDR2 is FYNNEI. The length of the CDR3 is 12 residues. V lost 8 bases, J lost 3 bases, and 4 bases stayed unmatched. The CDR3 region is CASVAGVYEQYF. The CDR3 DNA reads as TGTGCCAGCGTGGCGGGAGTCTACGAGCAGTACTTC. The whole variable domain, remainder taken from reference TRBV2 and TRBJ2-7, is EPEVTQTPSHQVTQMGQEVILRCVPISNHLYFYWYRQILGQKVEFLVSFYNNEISEKSEIFDDQFSVERPDGSNFTLKIRSTKLEDSAMYFCASVAGVYEQYFGPGTRLTVT.

The V call is TRBV5-1, the J call TRBJ1-1; D is possibly TRBD1 (5 bases). CDR1 and CDR2 (germline): SGHRS, YFSETQ. V dropped 5 bases and J dropped 3 bases, with 11 bases sitting between them. This CDR3 region has 13 residues. The CDR3: CASRPPGDTEAFF. CDR3 DNA: TGCGCCAGCAGGCCACCGGGGGACACTGAAGCTTTCTTT.

The V and J genes are TRBV5-1 and TRBJ2-1; 10 bases fit TRBD2. The germline V gene has CDR1 SGHRS and CDR2 YFSETQ. This CDR3 contains 16 residues. The V and J ends lost 4 bases and 5 bases, in that order; junction bases with no gene match: 9. The CDR3 region is CASSKHSGRPDNEQFF. The CDR3 DNA reads TGCGCCAGCAGCAAACATAGCGGGAGGCCCGACAATGAGCAGTTCTTC. The variable domain in full, completed from reference TRBV5-1 and TRBJ2-1, reads KAGVTQTPRYLIKTRGQQVTLSCSPISGHRSVSWYQQTPGQGLQFLFEYFSETQRNKGNFPGRFSGRQFSNSRSEMNVSTLELGDSALYLCASSKHSGRPDNEQFFGPGTRLTVL.

V is TRBV9 and J is TRBJ2-1, with D perhaps matching TRBD2 (5 bases). V dropped 4 bases and J dropped 1 base, with 15 bases sitting between them. Germline V lookup: CDR1 SGDLS, CDR2 YYNGEE. CDR3 length: 16 residues. CDR3 region: CASSPRLAISYNEQFF. The DNA of the CDR3 is TGTGCCAGCAGCCCCCGCTTAGCGATATCCTACAATGAGCAGTTCTTC.

The chain couples TRBV9 to TRBJ2-1; TRBD2 agrees at 10 bases. V trimming: 0 bases; J trimming: 9 bases; junction bases outside the gene matches: 9. Per germline, CDR1 SGDLS and CDR2 YYNGEE. The CDR3 sequence is 16 residues long. The CDR3 spells CASSVGEAGGVGEQFF. CDR3 coding DNA: TGTGCCAGCAGCGTAGGAGAAGCGGGGGGGGTTGGTGAGCAGTTCTTC. Complete variable domain (other parts from reference TRBV9 and TRBJ2-1): DSGVTQTPKHLITATGQRVTLRCSPRSGDLSVYWYQQSLDQGLQFLIQYYNGEERAKGNILERFSAQQFPDLHSELNLSSLELGDSALYFCASSVGEAGGVGEQFFGPGTRLTVL.

The CDR3 protein is CATGTSGTNEQFF. The CDR3 DNA is TGTGCCACTGGGACTAGCGGGACCAATGAGCAGTTCTTC. The chain carries TRBV7-9 and TRBJ2-1; 13 bases fit TRBD2. This CDR3 region has 13 residues. Trimming took 10 bases from V and 6 from J; bases not matched to a gene: 3. Germline values: CDR1 SEHNR, CDR2 FQNEAQ (reference sequence). The full variable domain, with the rest looked up from reference TRBV7-9 and TRBJ2-1, is DTGVSQNPRHKITKRGQNVTFRCDPISEHNRLYWYRQTLGQGPEFLTYFQNEAQLEKSRLLSDRFSAERPKGSFSTLEIQRTEQGDSAMYLCATGTSGTNEQFFGPGTRLTVL.

The gene calls are TRBV2 and TRBJ1-5; D remains ambiguous. V was clipped by 0 bases and J by 9 bases, with 9 bases between them. The CDR3 is made up of 13 amino acids. Germline V gene lookup returns CDR1 SNHLY and CDR2 FYNNEI. This CDR3 reads CASSEALNSPQHF. The CDR3 DNA reads as TGTGCCAGCAGTGAAGCCCTGAACTCGCCCCAGCATTTT.

About this clone itself: One end of the junction fails to match germline, which may point to a read error. The chain carries TRBV5-1 and TRBJ2-7; D is possibly TRBD1 (6 bases). CDR1 and CDR2 from the germline V gene are SGHRS and YFSETQ. The CDR3 contains 14 residues. This CDR3 reads CASTLGTFAYEQYF. CDR3 bases: TGCGCCAGCACCTTGGGGACATTCGCCTACGAGCAGTACTTC.

The chain employs TRBV29-1 and TRBJ1-4; maybe TRBD1 (5 bases). The CDR3 covers 13 residues. The V end was cut by 4 bases, the J end by 12 bases, with 18 bases between. The germline V gene has CDR1 SQVTM and CDR2 ANQGSEA. DNA of the CDR3: TGCAGCGTTGTGTTAGGGGTCTCACTCCAACTGTTTTTT. Translating gives CSVVLGVSLQLFF.

The rearrangement uses TRBV19 and TRBJ2-1, with 9 bases identical to TRBD1. From germline, CDR1 is LNHDA and CDR2 SQIVND (reference sequence). The CDR3 has 16 residues. With 0 bases clipped from V and 7 bases from J, the junction kept 7 bases outside the gene matches. The CDR3 loop is CASSIDLGQGINEQFF. The CDR3, as DNA: TGTGCCAGTAGTATAGATTTAGGACAGGGGATAAATGAGCAGTTCTTC.

The chain is built from TRBV29-1 and TRBJ2-5; D possibly corresponds to TRBD2 (6 bases). The germline gives CDR1 SQVTM, CDR2 ANQGSEA. Trimming took 4 bases from V and 4 from J, leaving 13 bases between them. The CDR3 consists of 13 residues. The CDR3 region has the DNA TGCAGCGTTGGAAGCGGGTACCCAGAGACCCAGTACTTC. This translates into CSVGSGYPETQYF.

The chain has TRBV29-1 and TRBJ1-2, with D maybe TRBD1 (6 bases). The CDR3 has 13 residues. Trimming shortened V by 0 bases and J by 8 bases, and 13 bases separated the two germline ends. The germline CDR1 and CDR2 sequences are SQVTM and ANQGSEA. The CDR3 nucleotides are TGCAGCGTTGAAGATCTAGGGGGATTGGGCTACACCTTC. This gives the protein CSVEDLGGLGYTF.

The rearrangement uses TRBV11-2 and TRBJ1-2; 9 bases map to TRBD1. V lost 5 bases, J lost 4 bases, and 2 bases stayed unmatched. There are 13 residues in the CDR3. Germline values: CDR1 SGHAT, CDR2 FQNNGV. The CDR3, as DNA: TGTGCCAGCAGCGCGGACAGGGGCTATGGCTACACCTTC. As protein: CASSADRGYGYTF.

This chain connects TRBV11-3 to TRBJ2-1; 14 bases are shared with TRBD2. J lost 3 bases, V lost 5 bases, and 6 bases had no gene match. Germline assignment: CDR1 SGHNT and CDR2 YENEEA. The CDR3 is 17 residues long. The CDR3 nucleotides are TGTGCCAGCAGCCCTCGGACTAGCGGGGGGCTCTACAATGAGCAGTTCTTC. Protein sequence: CASSPRTSGGLYNEQFF.

The rearrangement joins TRBV28 to TRBJ2-3, with D tentatively TRBD1 (5 bases). This CDR3 contains 14 residues. With 4 bases removed from V and 1 base from J, the gap between germline ends came to 9 bases. Looked up from germline, CDR1 is MDHEN and CDR2 is SYDVKM. CDR3 in amino acids: CASSWTLGTDTQYF. CDR3 DNA: TGTGCCAGCAGTTGGACATTAGGCACAGATACGCAGTATTTT.

The chain is built from TRBV18 and TRBJ2-5, with D tentatively TRBD2 (6 bases). Germline V gene lookup returns CDR1 KGHSH and CDR2 LQKENI. V was cut by 0 bases and J by 2 bases, with 7 bases left in between. The CDR3 totals 14 residues. Written as DNA, the CDR3 is TGTGCCAGCTCACCACCCGGACTACAAGAGACCCAGTACTTC. This codes for CASSPPGLQETQYF.

The genes are TRBV18 and TRBJ1-2; TRBD1 aligns across 9 bases. The length of the CDR3 is 13 residues. V lost 3 bases, J lost 8 bases, and 4 bases stayed unmatched. Germline V gene sequence: CDR1 KGHSH, CDR2 LQKENI. CDR3 protein: CASSPATGGGYTF. The CDR3, as DNA: TGTGCCAGCTCACCCGCGACAGGGGGAGGCTACACCTTC.

CDR3 protein: CASSVSGGEGVGTQYF. The CDR3 DNA reads as TGTGCCAGCAGCGTGTCAGGGGGAGAAGGTGTCGGTACGCAGTATTTT. The chain combines TRBV9 with TRBJ2-3; TRBD1 agrees at 7 bases. With 2 bases clipped from V and 8 bases from J, the junction kept 14 bases outside the gene matches. CDR3 size: 16 residues. Per germline, CDR1 SGDLS and CDR2 YYNGEE. Together with reference TRBV9 and TRBJ2-3, the CDR3 gives the full variable domain: DSGVTQTPKHLITATGQRVTLRCSPRSGDLSVYWYQQSLDQGLQFLIQYYNGEERAKGNILERFSAQQFPDLHSELNLSSLELGDSALYFCASSVSGGEGVGTQYFGPGTRLTVL.

The genes are TRBV11-1 and TRBJ2-7; D not certain. Germline CDR1 and CDR2: SGHAT and FQDESV (reference sequence). Trimming shortened V by 1 base and J by 3 bases, and 7 bases separated the two germline ends. This CDR3 comprises 13 residues. CDR3 amino acids: CASSLDGDYEQYF. CDR3 sequence (DNA): TGTGCCAGCAGCTTAGACGGAGACTACGAGCAGTACTTC.

V gene TRBV5-1 combines with J gene TRBJ1-2; 9 nucleotides agree with TRBD1. Germline V gene data show CDR1 as SGHRS and CDR2 as YFSETQ. V shed 4 bases and J 3 bases; nucleotides not matched to a gene: 4. CDR3 length equals 14 residues. In nucleotides, the CDR3 is TGCGCCAGCAGCCTACAGGGGGCGGACTATGGCTACACCTTC. Amino acids: CASSLQGADYGYTF.

On this clone: The junction and the germline gene differ at one end; a read error may be behind it. The chain employs TRBV29-1 and TRBJ1-2, with D uncertain. CDR1 SQVTM and CDR2 ANQGSEA come from the germline V gene. The CDR3 is made up of 12 amino acids. CDR3 nucleotides: TGCAGCGTTGATCCCAGAGACTATGACTACACCTTC. Amino acid sequence: CSVDPRDYDYTF.

A note on this clone: The same CDR3 can be traced to other DNA sequences in this sample. The rearrangement uses TRBV7-2 and TRBJ1-2; 7 nucleotides match TRBD1. After removal of 7 bases from V and 6 bases from J, the junction contained 14 bases not matched to a gene. The CDR3 is 15 amino acids. Germline CDR1 and CDR2: SGHTA and FQGNSA. The CDR3 sequence is CASTQGSRRGHGYTF. The CDR3 DNA is TGTGCCAGCACTCAGGGTTCGAGGAGGGGGCATGGCTACACCTTC.